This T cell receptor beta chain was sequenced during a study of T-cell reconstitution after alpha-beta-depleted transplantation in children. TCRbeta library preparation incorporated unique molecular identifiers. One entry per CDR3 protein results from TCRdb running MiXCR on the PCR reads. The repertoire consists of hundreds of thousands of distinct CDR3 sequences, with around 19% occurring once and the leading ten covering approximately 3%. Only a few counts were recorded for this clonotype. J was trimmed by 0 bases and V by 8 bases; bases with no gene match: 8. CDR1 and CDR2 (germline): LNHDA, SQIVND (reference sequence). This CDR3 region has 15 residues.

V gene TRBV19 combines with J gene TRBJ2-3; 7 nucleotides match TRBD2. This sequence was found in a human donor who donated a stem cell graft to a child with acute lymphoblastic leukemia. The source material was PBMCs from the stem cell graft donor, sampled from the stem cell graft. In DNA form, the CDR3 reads TGTGCCAGTGTAGTGAGTAGCGGGAGCACAGATACGCAGTATTTT. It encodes CASVVSSGSTDTQYF. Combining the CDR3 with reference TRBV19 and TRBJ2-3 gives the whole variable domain DGGITQSPKYLFRKEGQNVTLSCEQNLNHDAMYWYRQDPGQGLRLIYYSQIVNDFQKGDIAEGYSVSREKKESFPLTVTSAQKNPTAFYLCASVVSSGSTDTQYFGPGTRLTVL.